The 4 T cell receptor beta chains reported below all come from one sample, sequenced in a study of Ad26.COV2.S vaccination and SARS-CoV-2 variants. The sample's treatment: 15 to 20 received Ad26.COV2.S at low or high dose, single or two shots; about 5 received placebo; per-sample allocation not given. It was on day 63 after the first vaccine or placebo injection that samples were taken. TCRdb's table, derived via immunoSEQ multiplex PCR, lists solely in-frame clones and lacks some. The table lists hundreds of thousands of clones, roughly 91% of them singletons. The material was peripheral blood, obtained in a trial of Ad26.COV2.S vaccine versus placebo. The receptors were sampled from a person between 18 and 65 years old who received the Ad26.COV2.S COVID-19 vaccine or a placebo.

The rearrangement uses TRBV28 and TRBJ1-6; 7 bases align to TRBD1. The trim removed 2 bases at V and 12 bases at J, leaving 10 bases unmatched. The CDR3 contains 15 residues. Germline V gene data show CDR1 as MDHEN and CDR2 as SYDVKM. This chain's CDR3 is CASSLRRTGLRPLHF. The CDR3 DNA reads as TGTGCCAGCAGTTTAAGGAGGACAGGCCTTAGACCCCTCCACTTT.

This rearrangement joins TRBV2 to TRBJ1-2; tentatively, D is TRBD1 (6 bases). Germline values: CDR1 SNHLY, CDR2 FYNNEI. The CDR3 loop spans 13 amino acids. Trimming cost V 9 bases and J 4 bases, with 15 bases left between them. CDR3 nucleotides: TGTGCCAGGAATGACAGGACGACCTATGGCTACACCTTC. It encodes CARNDRTTYGYTF.

This clone was detected only a few times. The CDR3 coding sequence is TGTGCCAGCAGCGTAGTCCCCGGGGAGCTGTTTTTT. Protein product: CASSVVPGELFF. The chain is built from TRBV9 and TRBJ2-2; D unclear. With 0 bases removed from V and 6 bases from J, the gap between germline ends came to 3 bases. Per germline, CDR1 SGDLS and CDR2 YYNGEE. There are 12 residues in the CDR3.

The chain links TRBV27 to TRBJ1-2, with 8 bases matching TRBD1. Trimming removed 6 bases from V and 4 bases from J; junction bases left unmatched: 10. CDR3 length: 15 residues. In germline, CDR1 is MNHEY, CDR2 SMNVEV (reference sequence). CDR3 nucleotides: TGTGCCAGCAGCCTAAGACAGGGGCAGGGCTATGGCTACACCTTC. Residues: CASSLRQGQGYGYTF.